The 11 T cell receptor beta chains below all came from one sample that was sequenced in a study of molecular identifiers for immune sequencing clone quantification. TCRdb independently ran MiXCR on the PCR reads; one entry per CDR3 protein. The sample has over 300,000 distinct CDR3 sequences; roughly 24% are singletons. The sequenced sample consisted of naive CD8+ T cells from blood, with Jurkat cell RNA spiked in. Subset in this sample: FACS-sorted CD8+CD4-CCR7+CD45RA+ naive T cells. Every receptor here comes from a human donor in good health. Some libraries in this study had Jurkat cell RNA spiked in.

There are many counts of this clonotype. The rearrangement joins TRBV29-1 to TRBJ2-2; D call uncertain. The CDR3 contains 12 residues. The ends were cut back, 3 bases at V and 5 bases at J, with 7 bases in the middle. The germline V gene encodes CDR1 SQVTM and CDR2 ANQGSEA. CDR3 residues: CSVDITTGELFF. CDR3 nucleotides: TGCAGCGTTGACATTACTACCGGGGAGCTGTTTTTT.

This clonotype was seen only a few times. The chain uses TRBV6-2 or TRBV6-3 and TRBJ2-5; D uncertain. The CDR3 extends over 12 amino acids. Trimming removed 8 bases at V and 6 bases at J, with 13 bases between. Germline values: CDR1 MNHEY, CDR2 SVGEGT. The CDR3 reads CASSPEGKTQYF. In DNA form, the CDR3 reads TGTGCCAGCTCCCCAGAAGGGAAGACCCAGTACTTC.

This clonotype was seen at least ten times. The rearrangement joins TRBV28 to TRBJ2-7; TRBD1 might be the D (6 bases). V lost 5 bases, J lost 4 bases, and 15 bases lay in between. Germline V CDR1 and CDR2: MDHEN, SYDVKM. The CDR3 totals 14 residues. The CDR3: CASSPEQGKYEQYF. DNA for the CDR3: TGTGCCAGCAGTCCCGAACAGGGAAAGTACGAGCAGTACTTC.

This clonotype was picked up a small number of times. V and J are TRBV27 and TRBJ2-7; 9 bases fit TRBD2. The CDR3 is 17 amino acids. V trimming: 3 bases; J trimming: 4 bases; junction bases outside the gene matches: 13. CDR1 and CDR2 (germline): MNHEY, SMNVEV (reference sequence). The CDR3 loop is CASSFNKPLAGGYEQYF. CDR3 bases: TGTGCCAGCAGTTTCAACAAACCACTAGCGGGCGGGTACGAGCAGTACTTC.

The V and J genes are TRBV28 and TRBJ2-3, with a possible D match to TRBD2 (5 bases). With 3 bases removed from V and 0 bases from J, the gap between germline ends came to 19 bases. CDR1 is MDHEN, CDR2 SYDVKM, per germline. This CDR3 is built from 18 residues. This CDR3 reads CASSLSLEGTISTDTQYF. The CDR3 DNA follows: TGTGCCAGCAGTTTGAGCCTCGAGGGTACCATTAGCACAGATACGCAGTATTTT.

The CDR3 protein is CASSKVPMQETQYF. The CDR3 DNA reads as TGTGCCAGTAGTAAGGTGCCAATGCAAGAGACCCAGTACTTC. This rearrangement joins TRBV19 to TRBJ2-5; D is unclear. The CDR3 sequence is 14 residues long. Germline V gene lookup returns CDR1 LNHDA and CDR2 SQIVND (reference sequence). The V gene lost 4 bases and the J gene lost 2 bases, with 11 bases spanning the gap.

This clonotype has a count of ten or more. J is TRBJ1-5 and V is TRBV9; no firm D call. CDR1 and CDR2 (germline): SGDLS, YYNGEE. The CDR3 has 14 amino acids. The V end lost 0 bases, the J end lost 1 base, and 5 bases lay between the germline ends. Written as DNA, the CDR3 is TGTGCCAGCAGCGTAGGCGACAGCAATCAGCCCCAGCATTTT. Its translation is CASSVGDSNQPQHF.

Comment on this clonotype: This may be a read error: a much more frequent sequence differs by one nucleotide. The chain carries TRBV20-1 and TRBJ2-7; D may match TRBD1 or TRBD2 (5 bases each). The CDR3 runs to 11 residues. Per germline, CDR1 DFQATT and CDR2 SNEGSKA (reference sequence). CDR3 DNA: TGCGGTGCTGGGACCGGTTACGAGCAGTACTTC. Translated: CGAGTGYEQYF.

Comment on this clonotype: Because it lacks the conserved phenylalanine or tryptophan at the end, this CDR3 is likely a read error. The chain combines TRBV7-9 with TRBJ2-3; TRBD2 agrees at 10 bases. The germline CDR1 and CDR2 sequences are SEHNR and FQNEAQ (reference sequence). The CDR3 extends over 19 amino acids. V trimming: 4 bases; J trimming: 3 bases; junction bases outside the gene matches: 16. The CDR3 bases are TGTGCCAGCAGCTCGACTAGGGTCGACGGGACTAGCGTAACAGATACGCAGTATTCT. This encodes CASSSTRVDGTSVTDTQYS.

To note about this clonotype: A much larger clone differs from this one at a single base, so this may be a read error. J is TRBJ1-2 and V is TRBV14, with 10 bases that match TRBD1. The CDR3 contains 16 residues. CDR1 SGHDN and CDR2 FVKESK come from the germline V gene. CDR3 bases: TGTGCCGGCAGCCACCCCCGGGACAGGGGTAACTATGGCTACACCTTC. Its protein is CAGSHPRDRGNYGYTF.

This clonotype has just a few counts. The chain links TRBV4-2 to TRBJ1-1; D uncertain. V gave up 1 base and J gave up 11 bases, with 17 bases separating them. In germline, CDR1 is LGHNA, CDR2 YNFKEQ. The CDR3 covers 14 residues. In DNA, the CDR3 is TGTGCCAGCAGCCAAGCAAACACCGGCTGGACGGCTTTCTTT. Protein sequence: CASSQANTGWTAFF.